This is a list of T cell receptor beta chains from one sample in a study of T cell changes during pregnancy in multiple sclerosis. Produced via immunoSEQ multiplex PCR; TCRdb's table is partial and in-frame only. The table lists fewer than 90,000 clones, approximately 93% of them singletons, with about 1.7% in the top ten. The sample consisted of peripheral blood, taken after pregnancy. The receptors come from a female donor in good health, enrolled as a control in a pregnancy study. Both conserved end residues are part of each CDR3. A D gene is named only where the DNA matches it firmly. Clone size, where shown, is once, few, many, or a class for clones that have expanded.

d_gene | abundance | j_gene | len | v_gene | CDR3nt | CDR3aa
NA | NA | TRBJ2-5 | 13 | TRBV5-1 | TGCGCCAGCAGCTTGGGGGCAGGGGAGACCCAGTACTTC | CASSLGAGETQYF
TRBD1 | NA | TRBJ2-7 | 11 | TRBV20-1 | TGCAGCGCGACAGGGATCTACGAGCAGTACTTC | CSATGIYEQYF
NA | NA | TRBJ1-2 | 14 | TRBV4-1 | TGCGCCAGCAGCCAAGATGAAGAGAACTATGGCTACACCTTC | CASSQDEENYGYTF
TRBD1 | NA | TRBJ1-1 | 12 | TRBV5-4 | TGTGCCAGCAGCTCGGACAGGGCTGAAGCTTTCTTT | CASSSDRAEAFF
NA | NA | TRBJ1-1 | 17 | TRBV28 | TGTGCCAGCAGTACCCCACGGGGGGCCGGATCGGACACTGAAGCTTTCTTT | CASSTPRGAGSDTEAFF
TRBD2 | NA | TRBJ2-7 | 15 | TRBV28 | TGTGCCAGCAGTTCCAGCGGGAGGGGGAGAGGGGAGCAGTACTTC | CASSSSGRGRGEQYF
TRBD1 | NA | TRBJ2-3 | 16 | TRBV28 | TGTGCCAGCAGTCAAGGGACAGGGGGCTTGACAGATACGCAGTATTTT | CASSQGTGGLTDTQYF
TRBD2 | NA | TRBJ2-2 | 15 | TRBV28 | TGTGCCAGCAGAGTAGCGGGAGTAGAGACCGGGGAGCTGTTTTTT | CASRVAGVETGELFF
TRBD1 | NA | TRBJ2-5 | 14 | TRBV28 | TGTGCCAGCAGTTTAAGGGGACAGGCCAGGGCCCAGTACTTC | CASSLRGQARAQYF
TRBD1 | NA | TRBJ2-7 | 12 | TRBV15 | TGTGCCACCAGCAGGACAGGGACCGAGCAGTACTTC | CATSRTGTEQYF
TRBD1 | NA | TRBJ1-1 | 13 | TRBV6-5 | TGTGCCAGCAGTTACTCGGGGACAGGTGAAGCTTTCTTT | CASSYSGTGEAFF
NA | NA | TRBJ2-2 | 16 | TRBV21-1 | TGTGCCAGCAACAGTCCACGGGGGGAGAGCACCGGGGAGCTGTTTTTT | CASNSPRGESTGELFF
NA | NA | TRBJ2-4 | 14 | TRBV27 | TGTGCCAGCAGTTTAGGACAGGGAGGGTCCATTCAGTACTTC | CASSLGQGGSIQYF
TRBD1 | NA | TRBJ1-1 | 17 | TRBV28 | TGTGCCAGCAGTAACACAGGGGCGGCTTGGGTGAACACTGAAGCTTTCTTT | CASSNTGAAWVNTEAFF
TRBD2 | NA | TRBJ2-1 | 13 | TRBV5-1 | TGCGCCAGCAGCTTGGGGGGTAGCGGGAGCCTGTTCTTC | CASSLGGSGSLFF
TRBD2 | NA | TRBJ2-1 | 15 | TRBV4-2 | TGTGCCAGCAGATCCTACATCGGGACTAACAATGAGCAGTTCTTC | CASRSYIGTNNEQFF
TRBD2 | NA | TRBJ2-5 | 14 | TRBV2 | TGTGCCAGCAGCGGTAGCGGGACACAAGAGACCCAGTACTTC | CASSGSGTQETQYF
NA | NA | TRBJ2-3 | 13 | TRBV9 | TGTGCCAGCAGACAGGGTTCCGCAGATACGCAGTATTTT | CASRQGSADTQYF
TRBD1 | NA | TRBJ2-1 | 15 | TRBV29-1 | TGCAGCGTCAGTGCCCAGGACAGGGGTGACAATGAGCAGTTCTTC | CSVSAQDRGDNEQFF
NA | NA | TRBJ2-5 | 14 | TRBV7-9 | TGTGCCAGCAGCTTAGGGGCTGGGGCGGAGACCCAGTACTTC | CASSLGAGAETQYF
NA | NA | TRBJ1-2 | 15 | TRBV30 | TGTGCCTGGAGTGTGCCCCGAGGTAGGGGCGATGGCTACACCTTC | CAWSVPRGRGDGYTF
NA | NA | TRBJ2-5 | 13 | TRBV6-1 | TGTGCCAGCAGTGGACAGAGACAAGAGACCCAGTACTTC | CASSGQRQETQYF
NA | NA | TRBJ1-3 | 14 | TRBV6-1 | TGTGCCACAGGGTTCGGGGGGCCCCAGGACACCATATATTTT | CATGFGGPQDTIYF
NA | NA | TRBJ2-2 | 12 | TRBV27 | TGTGCCAGCAGATTCAGCACCGGGGAGCTGTTTTTT | CASRFSTGELFF
NA | NA | TRBJ1-2 | 15 | TRBV2 | TGTGCCAGCAGTGAAGCGATGCTTACACCCTATGGCTACACCTTC | CASSEAMLTPYGYTF
NA | NA | TRBJ1-1 | 16 | TRBV27 | TGTGCCAGCACCCCCCCGTTAGAGAGCGACTCCCCGACGGCTTTCTTT | CASTPPLESDSPTAFF
TRBD2 | NA | TRBJ2-5 | 16 | TRBV5-1 | TGCGCCAGCAGCCCAGGGACTAGCGGGGGAAAAGAGACCCAGTACTTC | CASSPGTSGGKETQYF
NA | NA | TRBJ2-1 | 16 | TRBV28 | TGTGCCAGCAGTCGCCGACTGGCGAGCTCCTACAATGAGCAGTTCTTC | CASSRRLASSYNEQFF
NA | NA | TRBJ2-7 | 12 | TRBV2 | TGTGCCAGCACAAGGGGGTCCTACGAGCAGTACTTC | CASTRGSYEQYF
NA | NA | TRBJ1-1 | 14 | TRBV19 | TGTGCCAGTAGTATAGAACTGGGGGGCACTGAAGCTTTCTTT | CASSIELGGTEAFF
TRBD1 | NA | TRBJ2-4 | 14 | TRBV5-8 | TGTGCCAGCAGCTCGCCGGGACAGGGAAACATTCAGTACTTC | CASSSPGQGNIQYF
TRBD2 | once | TRBJ2-5 | 17 | TRBV4-2 | TGTGCCAGCAGCCAAGGGTACGATAGCGGGGGACGGGAGACCCAGTACTTC | CASSQGYDSGGRETQYF
TRBD2 | NA | TRBJ2-7 | 16 | TRBV5-1 | TGCGCCAGCAGCTTGGGAGCGGGACTAGCCTCCTACGAGCAGTACTTC | CASSLGAGLASYEQYF
TRBD2 | NA | TRBJ2-7 | 15 | TRBV14 | TGTGCCAGCAGCCAGACTAGCGCCAACTCCTACGAGCAGTACTTC | CASSQTSANSYEQYF
TRBD1 | NA | TRBJ2-1 | 17 | TRBV5-1 | TGCGCCAGCACTCGCGGCCCCACAGGGGGCTCCTACAATGAGCAGTTCTTC | CASTRGPTGGSYNEQFF
NA | once | TRBJ2-1 | 14 | TRBV27 | TGTGCCAGCAGTCCTGGACGAGGTGGACAGTTCGTGCTCTTC | CASSPGRGGQFVLF
NA | NA | TRBJ2-3 | 20 | TRBV21-1 | TGTGCCAGCAGCAAAGGGGCGGGAGGGCCAGTGCCGTTTAGCACAGATACGCAGTATTTT | CASSKGAGGPVPFSTDTQYF
TRBD1 | NA | TRBJ2-1 | 14 | TRBV10-3 | TGTGCCATCAGTACTCAGGGGGCCAGGAATGAGCAGTTCTTC | CAISTQGARNEQFF
NA | NA | TRBJ2-2 | 15 | TRBV30 | TGTGCCTGGTCGCAGGGTCTCGGGAACACCGGGGAGCTGTTTTTT | CAWSQGLGNTGELFF
TRBD2 | NA | TRBJ2-1 | 17 | TRBV4-1 | TGCGCCAGCAGCCAAAAAGATTCTAGCGGGTCCCACAATGAGCAGTTCTTC | CASSQKDSSGSHNEQFF
NA | NA | TRBJ1-5 | 14 | TRBV7-6 | TGTGCCAGCAGCTTAGGAAGGGGAGGTCAGCCCCAGCATTTT | CASSLGRGGQPQHF
NA | NA | TRBJ2-1 | 11 | TRBV19 | TGTGCCAGTAGTATAGAGGAGGAGCAGTTCTTC | CASSIEEEQFF